Listed below are T cell receptor beta chains from one sample, sequenced in a study of T cells in Graves' hyperthyroidism and ophthalmopathy. TCRdb recomputed calls from the multiplex PCR reads with MiXCR, one row per CDR3 protein. The sample contains approximately 400,000 distinct CDR3 sequences, roughly 14% of which appear only once. Sequencing input: blood. The receptors shown here come from a man aged 25 to 45 with Graves' hyperthyroidism that later progressed to Graves' ophthalmopathy. CDR3s include the opening cysteine and the closing phenylalanine or tryptophan. The D gene is left open where the match is weak. Clone size, where shown, is once, few, many, or a class for clones that have expanded.

. many TRBJ2-2 TRBV11-2 TGTGCCAGCAGACCCGCACGGGGCAAGGGCGGCGGGGAGCTGTTTTTT CASRPARGKGGGELFF
. many TRBJ1-1 TRBV13 TGTGCCAGCAGCTCAGACGTCCTGGGCTCCTCTGAAGCTTTCTTT CASSSDVLGSSEAFF
. many TRBJ1-5 TRBV12-3/TRBV12-4 TGTGCCAGCAGCATGGGACACCTGAATCAGCCCCAGCATTTT CASSMGHLNQPQHF
. many TRBJ2-7 TRBV7-8 TGTGCCAGCAGCTCTAGAGGGGGGGACATGTGGACCTACGAGCAGTACTTC CASSSRGGDMWTYEQYF
. many TRBJ2-7 TRBV11-2 TGTGCCAGCAGCTTAGTGGAGGGGGGGCAAGGTTACGAGCAGTACTTC CASSLVEGGQGYEQYF
TRBD1 many TRBJ2-1 TRBV20-1 TGCAGTGCTGTTGACAGGGGGATAAAATACAATGAGCAGTTCTTC CSAVDRGIKYNEQFF
. many TRBJ2-7 TRBV29-1 TGCAGCGGGCTGCAGGACTACGAGCAGTACTTC CSGLQDYEQYF
. . TRBJ2-7 TRBV19 TGTGCCAGTAGCGACCGACAGGCGAAAGCTTACGAGCAGTACTTC CASSDRQAKAYEQYF
. few TRBJ1-3 TRBV12-3/TRBV12-4 TGTGCCACCGGGGCCCCCACAAGACACACCATATATTTT CATGAPTRHTIYF
. many TRBJ2-5 TRBV7-6 TGTGCCAGCAGCATGACCCGCCAAGAGACCCAGTACTTC CASSMTRQETQYF
. many TRBJ2-7 TRBV18 TGTGCCAGCTCACCCGGACGTGGACAGCCCTACGAGCAGTACTTC CASSPGRGQPYEQYF
. few TRBJ1-1 TRBV5-5 TGTGCCAGCAGCTTTATTCCGAACACTGAAGCTTTCTTT CASSFIPNTEAFF
TRBD2 few TRBJ2-2 TRBV6-2/TRBV6-3 TGTGCCAGCAGTTCTGGACTAGCGGGACTCACCGGGGAGCTGTTTTTT CASSSGLAGLTGELFF
. . TRBJ2-1 TRBV12-3/TRBV12-4 TGTGCCAGCAGTTTACTGGGCTCCAGCTCCTACAATGAGCAGCTCTTC CASSLLGSSSYNEQLF